These 22 T cell receptor beta chains share one sample of origin, sequenced in a study of human versus mouse CDR3 diversity and MHC coevolution. This table comes from immunoSEQ multiplex PCR, and its TCRdb copy is limited to in-frame clones, with some not included. The sample lists 75,000 to 90,000 clones, around 93% occurring once. Sequencing was carried out using naive CD4+ T cells from blood. Subset meaning: CD45RO-negative CD62L-positive naive CD4 T cells. These receptors all come from a person aged 25 to 69 in good health.

The chain carries TRBV4-1 and TRBJ1-2, with no clear D. CDR3 length: 13 residues. The V gene's germline CDR1 is MGHRA and CDR2 YSYEKL. The V end was cut by 0 bases, the J end by 8 bases, with 10 bases between. In nucleotides, the CDR3 is TGCGCCAGCAGCCAAGAACTTACGGGAGGCTACACCTTC. Translation: CASSQELTGGYTF.

The CDR3 loop reads CASSLNEAKNIQYF. As DNA, the CDR3 is TGCGCCAGCAGCCTCAACGAGGCCAAAAACATTCAGTACTTC. V usage is TRBV5-1 and J usage is TRBJ2-4; D not certain. V lost 4 bases and J 1 base, leaving 9 bases between the germline ends. The germline V gene has CDR1 SGHRS and CDR2 YFSETQ. This CDR3 spans 14 amino acids.

V and J are TRBV18 and TRBJ2-5; no reliable D call. CDR3 length: 11 amino acids. Trimming removed 4 bases at V and 4 bases at J, with 4 bases between. CDR1 and CDR2 from the germline V gene are KGHSH and LQKENI. The CDR3 nucleotides read TGTGCCAGCTCACACAGAGAGACCCAGTACTTC. Translating it yields CASSHRETQYF. The full variable domain, with the rest looked up from reference TRBV18 and TRBJ2-5, is NAGVMQNPRHLVRRRGQEARLRCSPMKGHSHVYWYRQLPEEGLKFMVYLQKENIIDESGMPKERFSAEFPKEGPSILRIQQVVRGDSAAYFCASSHRETQYFGPGTRLLVL.

This rearrangement joins TRBV5-1 to TRBJ1-2; unclear D gene. Germline CDR1 and CDR2: SGHRS and YFSETQ. This CDR3 spans 13 amino acids. The V and J ends lost 4 bases and 4 bases respectively, with 11 bases between them. CDR3 nucleotide sequence: TGCGCCAGCAGCCCTACAGAGACCTATGGCTACACCTTC. Protein sequence: CASSPTETYGYTF.

This rearrangement joins TRBV5-4 to TRBJ1-5, with D maybe TRBD1 (5 bases). The germline V gene has CDR1 SGHNT and CDR2 YYREEE (reference sequence). This CDR3 spans 13 amino acids. V lost 4 bases and J 5 bases, leaving 10 bases between the germline ends. CDR3 protein: CASSGALDQPQHF. DNA for the CDR3: TGTGCCAGCAGCGGGGCGTTAGATCAGCCCCAGCATTTT. Variable domain in full (rest from reference TRBV5-4 and TRBJ1-5): ETGVTQSPTHLIKTRGQQVTLRCSSQSGHNTVSWYQQALGQGPQFIFQYYREEENGRGNFPPRFSGLQFPNYSSELNVNALELDDSALYLCASSGALDQPQHFGDGTRLSIL.

The gene calls are TRBV7-2 and TRBJ2-3; no reliable D call. The CDR3 runs 12 residues. V gave up 4 bases and J gave up 3 bases, with 5 bases separating them. CDR1 is SGHTA and CDR2 is FQGNSA in the germline V gene. The CDR3 coding sequence is TGTGCCAGCAGCTCCCTGACAGATACGCAGTATTTT. Protein sequence: CASSSLTDTQYF.

Regarding this clone: One end of the junction fails to match germline, which may point to a read error. This chain joins TRBV27 and TRBJ2-1; 15 bases match TRBD2. The CDR3 loop spans 19 amino acids. The germline V gene has CDR1 MNHEY and CDR2 SMNVEV (reference sequence). The CDR3 spells CVSSLGLAGGPGGYNEQFF. Here the CDR3 DNA reads TGTGTCAGCAGTCTTGGACTAGCGGGAGGGCCGGGTGGTTACAATGAGCAGTTCTTC.

The chain is built from TRBV28 and TRBJ1-1; maybe TRBD1 (6 bases). Trimming removed 2 bases from V and 5 bases from J, with 12 bases in between. Germline CDR1 is MDHEN and CDR2 is SYDVKM. The CDR3 contains 14 residues. DNA of the CDR3: TGTGCCAGCAGTTTAGCCAGGGGAGGGACTGAAGCTTTCTTT. Translated, it gives CASSLARGGTEAFF.

The chain recombines TRBV30 with TRBJ2-1; 10 nucleotides align to TRBD2. Germline values: CDR1 GTSNPN, CDR2 SVGIG (reference sequence). J gave up 0 bases and V 1 base, and 3 bases lay outside the gene matches. The CDR3 length is 16 residues. The CDR3 spells CAWSGTSGISYNEQFF. CDR3 coding DNA: TGTGCCTGGAGTGGGACTAGCGGCATCTCCTACAATGAGCAGTTCTTC.

The chain couples TRBV5-1 to TRBJ1-5; TRBD1 matches at 8 bases. The germline V gene encodes CDR1 SGHRS and CDR2 YFSETQ. V shed 2 bases, J shed 6 bases, and the junction held 4 bases outside the gene matches. There are 14 residues in the CDR3. The CDR3 DNA follows: TGCGCCAGCAGCTTTGGACAGGGCGGTCAGCCCCAGCATTTT. Its protein product is CASSFGQGGQPQHF.

Of note for this clone: Other DNA sequences from this sample encode an identical CDR3 as well. The gene calls are TRBV19 and TRBJ2-1; weak D call: TRBD2 (7 bases). CDR1 is LNHDA, CDR2 SQIVND, per germline (reference sequence). The V end was cut by 3 bases, the J end by 1 base, with 10 bases between. This CDR3 has 15 amino acids. Here the CDR3 DNA reads TGTGCCAGTAGTATGGGGGGGCTATCCTACAATGAGCAGTTCTTC. It yields the protein CASSMGGLSYNEQFF.

V usage is TRBV6-5 and J usage is TRBJ2-7; TRBD1 aligns across 7 bases. There are 15 residues in the CDR3. V trimming: 3 bases; J trimming: 5 bases; junction bases outside the gene matches: 10. Germline V gene data show CDR1 as MNHEY and CDR2 as SVGAGI. This chain's CDR3 is CASSYDGTALNEQYF. The CDR3 nucleotides read TGTGCCAGCAGTTATGACGGGACAGCATTAAACGAGCAGTACTTC.

This chain connects TRBV30 to TRBJ1-2; D may be TRBD1 (6 bases). CDR3 length: 13 amino acids. V was clipped by 4 bases and J by 5 bases, with 14 bases between them. Germline V CDR1 and CDR2: GTSNPN, SVGIG (reference sequence). The CDR3 coding sequence is TGTGCCTGGAAGGGGGGGGAAAGTTATGGCTACACCTTC. Protein sequence: CAWKGGESYGYTF. Supplemented by reference TRBV30 and TRBJ1-2, the full variable domain reads SQTIHQWPATLVQPVGSPLSLECTVEGTSNPNLYWYRQAAGRGLQLLFYSVGIGQISSEVPQNLSASRPQDRQFILSSKKLLLSDSGFYLCAWKGGESYGYTFGSGTRLTVV.

V gene TRBV10-3 combines with J gene TRBJ1-2; D not resolved. The ends were cut back, 0 bases at V and 7 bases at J, with 18 bases in the middle. Germline V CDR1 and CDR2: ENHRY, SYGVKD. This CDR3 is built from 16 residues. CDR3 sequence: CAISESEGRGFGGYTF. For the CDR3, the DNA is TGTGCCATCAGTGAGTCGGAGGGCAGAGGTTTCGGTGGCTACACCTTC.

Concerning this clone: Within the sample, other DNA sequences also encode this same CDR3. The V call is TRBV7-3, the J call TRBJ1-2; TRBD1 might be the D (6 bases). In germline, CDR1 is SGHTA, CDR2 FQGTGA. This CDR3 is 13 amino acids long. The V end lost 1 base, the J end lost 8 bases, and 11 bases lay between the germline ends. The DNA for the CDR3 is TGTGCCAGCAGCTTAAAAGGGCAGGGGGGCTACACCTTC. It translates to CASSLKGQGGYTF.

The chain links TRBV9 to TRBJ1-1; D remains unclear. V dropped 0 bases and J dropped 0 bases, with 9 bases sitting between them. The germline V gene encodes CDR1 SGDLS and CDR2 YYNGEE. This CDR3 contains 15 residues. The CDR3 region has the DNA TGTGCCAGCAGCGTAGAAGGAGTCATGAACACTGAAGCTTTCTTT. Residues: CASSVEGVMNTEAFF.

The chain uses TRBV6-5 and TRBJ2-1; 9 nucleotides match TRBD1. CDR1 and CDR2 from the germline V gene are MNHEY and SVGAGI. J gave up 6 bases and V 7 bases, and 4 bases lay outside the gene matches. The CDR3 sequence is 13 residues long. The CDR3 loop reads CASTKTGGNEQFF. CDR3 coding DNA: TGTGCCAGCACCAAGACAGGGGGCAATGAGCAGTTCTTC.

The gene calls are TRBV5-6 and TRBJ2-7; possibly TRBD2 for D (7 bases). Trimming pared 5 bases from V and 7 bases from J, leaving 19 bases between. Germline V gives CDR1 SGHDT, CDR2 YYEEEE. This CDR3 spans 14 amino acids. CDR3 DNA: TGTGCCAGCAGTCGCCTGGGGGGGCTGGGAGAGCAGTACTTC. Translation gives CASSRLGGLGEQYF.

For this clone: A junction boundary mismatches the germline segment, possibly from a read error. The chain combines TRBV7-7 with TRBJ1-1; 8 bases map to TRBD1. Germline V gene sequence: CDR1 SSHAT, CDR2 FNYEAQ (reference sequence). The CDR3 is 13 amino acids. This chain's CDR3 is CASSKTGVTEAFF. The CDR3 nucleotides are TGTGCTAGCAGCAAGACAGGGGTAACTGAAGCTTTCTTT.

J is TRBJ2-1 and V is TRBV4-1, with D unclear. The germline gives CDR1 MGHRA, CDR2 YSYEKL. V dropped 0 bases and J dropped 8 bases, with 14 bases sitting between them. The CDR3 has 15 amino acids. CDR3 in DNA: TGCGCCAGCAGCCAAGATATTGCGGCCAGAGATGAGCAGTTCTTC. Translation gives CASSQDIAARDEQFF.

The chain joins TRBV5-1 to TRBJ2-1; 10 bases fit TRBD2. The V segment lost 1 base and the J segment 3 bases; nucleotides outside the gene matches: 7. From germline, CDR1 is SGHRS and CDR2 YFSETQ. The CDR3 runs to 17 residues. CDR3 nucleotide sequence: TGCGCCAGCAGCTTGCGCCGCAGGACTAGCGGCTACAATGAGCAGTTCTTC. This gives the protein CASSLRRRTSGYNEQFF.

The J gene is TRBJ2-5, the V gene TRBV28, with D possibly TRBD2 on 6 matching bases. V lost 1 base to trimming and J lost 4 bases, with 16 bases between them. There are 16 residues in the CDR3. CDR1 MDHEN and CDR2 SYDVKM come from the germline V gene. Here the CDR3 reads CASSLSRTGLRETQYF. The CDR3 DNA reads as TGTGCCAGCAGTTTATCTCGGACGGGACTGAGAGAGACCCAGTACTTC.